This T cell receptor beta chain was sequenced for a study of cytomegalovirus exposure and HLA in healthy donors. V lost 4 bases and J lost 1; bases outside the gene matches: 8. This CDR3 is built from 16 residues. Looked up from germline, CDR1 is SGHDT and CDR2 is YYEEEE. With 60 Vbeta and 13 Jbeta primers, the PCR was carried out. Method: immunoSEQ multiplex PCR; TCRdb's copy keeps in-frame clones and lacks some. The sample holds about 180,000 clones, about three quarters seen once. The rearrangement joins TRBV5-6 to TRBJ1-1, with 9 bases fitting TRBD1. Specimen: PBMCs. The receptor was derived from a man between 18 and 35 years old in good health and CMV-seronegative. CDR3 region: CASSRLETGGNTEAFF. The CDR3, as DNA: TGTGCCAGCAGCCGGTTGGAGACAGGGGGGAACACTGAAGCTTTCTTT.